This T cell receptor (beta chain) was captured by sequencing in a study of OX40 agonist ivuxolimab in advanced cancers. For the study at large: The study treated patients with ivuxolimab, an agonistic anti-OX40 (CD134) antibody. Across the patients, intravenous ivuxolimab was delivered every 2 weeks at 0.01 to 10 mg/kg. Cohort: approximately 83% men, mean age 60, aged about 23 to 80.

The table came from immunoSEQ multiplex PCR; TCRdb's copy has only in-frame clones and leaves some out. The repertoire consists of some 43,000 clones, with approximately 86% occurring once and the leading ten covering 15%. The study sampled blood at baseline, cycle 4 day 1, and cycle 7 day 1. This specimen consisted of CD4+ or CD8+ T cells sorted from blood, obtained in a trial of the OX40 agonist ivuxolimab. The source of this sequence is an adult with an advanced solid tumor such as melanoma, head and neck, liver or kidney cancer.

CDR3 sequence: CAISGGVDETQYF. For the CDR3, the DNA is TGTGCCATCAGCGGAGGGGTAGATGAGACCCAGTACTTC. The rearrangement joins TRBV10-3 to TRBJ2-5, with D possibly being TRBD2 (6 bases). The CDR3 has 13 amino acids. The germline gives CDR1 ENHRY, CDR2 SYGVKD. V lost 6 bases and J lost 5, with 13 bases in between.